Described below is a single T cell receptor (beta chain) sequence and its context. These data are taken from a study of shared clonotypes between healthy human individuals. Profiling relied on immunoSEQ multiplex PCR, and the TCRdb table lists in-frame clones only, not all of them. The sample shows 1.4 million or so clones, approximately 98.5% of them seen only once. Trimming removed 8 bases at V and 0 bases at J, with 11 bases between. Germline V gives CDR1 KGHSH, CDR2 LQKENI. The CDR3 runs 13 residues. What was sequenced was naive CD4+ T cells sorted from blood. The subset is: CD45RA+ positively selected. This chain connects TRBV18 to TRBJ2-7; the D call may be TRBD1 or TRBD2 (5 bases each). The TCR comes from a man aged 30-40 years in good health. CDR3 DNA sequence: TGTGCCAGCCGCCGGGACGTCTCCTACGAGCAGTACTTC. Amino acids: CASRRDVSYEQYF.